These T cell receptor beta chains were read from a single sample in a study of T cell changes during pregnancy in multiple sclerosis. The table came from immunoSEQ multiplex PCR; TCRdb's copy has only in-frame clones and leaves some out. The sample has around 77,000 clones; approximately 90% are singletons. The sample was peripheral blood, taken in the third trimester of pregnancy. These receptors were taken from a female donor with multiple sclerosis, enrolled in a pregnancy study. The CDR3 runs from the conserved cysteine through the conserved F or W. A D gene is named only where the DNA matches it firmly. Clone size is given for some rows only: seen once, a few or many times, or a class if the clone is expanded.

v_gene	j_gene	abundance	d_gene	CDR3nt	CDR3aa
TRBV10-3	TRBJ1-2	.	.	TGTGCCATCAGTGAACGGACAGCTAACTATGGCTACACCTTC	CAISERTANYGYTF
TRBV18	TRBJ2-5	.	.	TGTGCCAGCTCACCCGACAGGAGAGAGACCCAGTACTTC	CASSPDRRETQYF
TRBV7-9	TRBJ2-1	.	.	TGTGCCAGCAGCGCCAGGACAGGAGGGAATGAGCAGTTCTTC	CASSARTGGNEQFF
TRBV19	TRBJ2-1	.	TRBD2	TGTGCCAGTAGTTTAAGCGGGGACCGATACAATGAGCAGTTCTTC	CASSLSGDRYNEQFF
TRBV6-1	TRBJ2-1	.	TRBD2	TGTGCCAGCAGTGAACTAGCGGGCTCCTACAATGAGCAGTTCTTC	CASSELAGSYNEQFF
TRBV15	TRBJ2-7	.	TRBD2	TGTGCCACCAGCAGAGATCGAGGTAGCGGGACCTCCTACGAGCAGTACTTC	CATSRDRGSGTSYEQYF
TRBV5-1	TRBJ1-2	.	TRBD1	TGCGCCAGCAGCCCCGGACAGGGACCCTATGGCTACACCTTC	CASSPGQGPYGYTF
TRBV7-2	TRBJ1-2	.	.	TGTGCCAGCAGCTTAGGTGCGGCAGGGGCCCGCTATGGCTACACCTTC	CASSLGAAGARYGYTF
TRBV29-1	TRBJ2-5	.	TRBD1	TGCAGCGTCTTAGACAGGGAGGAGACCCAGTACTTC	CSVLDREETQYF
TRBV18	TRBJ2-1	.	.	TGTGCCAGCTCACCCCCCGGGACTGACTACAATGAGCAGTTCTTC	CASSPPGTDYNEQFF
TRBV14	TRBJ1-4	.	.	TGTGCCAGCAGCCATATGGACAGAGTAAATGAAAAACTGTTTTTT	CASSHMDRVNEKLFF
TRBV11-2	TRBJ2-5	.	.	TGTGCCAGCAGCTTATTGCCCGGGACAACACAAGAGACCCAGTACTTC	CASSLLPGTTQETQYF
TRBV29-1	TRBJ2-1	.	TRBD2	TGCAGCGTTGGGACTAGCTTAAATGAGCAGTTCTTC	CSVGTSLNEQFF
TRBV7-8	TRBJ1-3	.	.	TGTGCCAGCAGGGGGCCCGCTTCTGGAAACACCATATATTTT	CASRGPASGNTIYF
TRBV5-1	TRBJ2-7	once	TRBD1	TGCGCCAGCAGCCGAGGACAGGGCGGGTCCTACGAGCAGTACTTC	CASSRGQGGSYEQYF
TRBV28	TRBJ1-1	.	.	TGTGCCAGCAGAACCGCAGGGGCGATGGGGGACACTGAAGCTTTCTTT	CASRTAGAMGDTEAFF
TRBV5-1	TRBJ2-1	.	.	TGCGCCAGTAGCCGGGAAGCCTACAATGAGCAGTTCTTC	CASSREAYNEQFF
TRBV5-1	TRBJ2-3	.	.	TGCGCCAGCAGCTTGGTGAGCGGCGAAGATACGCAGTATTTT	CASSLVSGEDTQYF
TRBV7-9	TRBJ2-1	.	.	TGTGCCAGCAGCCCCGCGGACAGCCCTAACTACAATGAGCAGTTCTTC	CASSPADSPNYNEQFF
TRBV6-1	TRBJ1-1	.	.	TGTGCCGGCGGGGGAGCTTTGAACACTGAAGCTTTCTTT	CAGGGALNTEAFF
TRBV5-4	TRBJ1-1	.	TRBD1	TGTGCCAGCAGTCCATGGACAGGACTGAACACTGAAGCTTTCTTT	CASSPWTGLNTEAFF
TRBV19	TRBJ2-7	.	TRBD1	TGTGCCAGTAGTATTGGACAGGGTAAGGGAAGGGTCTACGAGCAGTACTTC	CASSIGQGKGRVYEQYF
TRBV4-1	TRBJ1-1	.	.	TGCGCCAGCAGCCAAGATTCTCGTAGCGTGAACACTGAAGCTTTCTTT	CASSQDSRSVNTEAFF
TRBV6-5	TRBJ1-2	.	.	TGTGCCAGCAGACCAGGGACACCTAACTATGGCTACACCTTC	CASRPGTPNYGYTF
TRBV27	TRBJ2-7	.	.	TGTGCCAGCAGTCCCCTTTTCGACACCCTTATTTACGAGCAGTACTTC	CASSPLFDTLIYEQYF
TRBV7-7	TRBJ1-1	.	.	TGTGCTAGCAGCTTCCCAGGGACTGGAACGAACACTGAAGCTTTCTTT	CASSFPGTGTNTEAFF
TRBV5-1	TRBJ2-6	.	.	TGCGCCAGCAGCCGAGGATCGTCTGGGGCCAACGTCCTGACTTTC	CASSRGSSGANVLTF
TRBV14	TRBJ2-7	.	TRBD1	TGTGCCAGCAGCCTCTCGACAGGGGCCTACGAGCAGTACTTC	CASSLSTGAYEQYF
TRBV30	TRBJ1-1	few	.	TGTGCCTGGAGTTCTACAGCAAACACTGAAGCTTTCTTT	CAWSSTANTEAFF
TRBV10-1	TRBJ1-5	.	.	TGCGCCAGCAGTGACGGTAGTCTCAATCAGCCCCAGCATTTT	CASSDGSLNQPQHF
TRBV10-3	TRBJ2-2	once	.	TGTGCCATCAGTGAAGCCTACAGTCACACCGGGGAGCTGTTTTTT	CAISEAYSHTGELFF
TRBV5-4	TRBJ1-2	.	TRBD1	TGTGCCAGCAGCGACCCGGGACAGGGGCCCGGCTACACCTTC	CASSDPGQGPGYTF
TRBV6-6	TRBJ1-1	once	TRBD1	TGTGCCAGCAGGGAACAGGGGATGAACACTGAAGCTTTCTTT	CASREQGMNTEAFF
TRBV28	TRBJ2-7	few	TRBD2	TGTGCCAGCAGTTATGGACTAGCGGGTCACGAGCAGTACTTC	CASSYGLAGHEQYF
TRBV2	TRBJ2-7	once	TRBD1	TGTGCCAGCAGTGCGGCAGGGGGTGAGCACGAGCAGTACTTC	CASSAAGGEHEQYF
TRBV19	TRBJ2-1	.	TRBD2	TGTGCCAGTAGCGTTAGCGGGAATATCTACAATGAGCAGTTCTTC	CASSVSGNIYNEQFF
TRBV7-9	TRBJ1-4	.	.	TGTGCCAGCAGCGTAGAGGTGTTCGGGGTGGCTAATGAAAAACTGTTTTTT	CASSVEVFGVANEKLFF
TRBV29-1	TRBJ2-5	.	TRBD1	TGCAGCGTAGGGACCGGGACAGGGATAGAGACCCAGTACTTC	CSVGTGTGIETQYF
TRBV7-9	TRBJ1-1	.	.	TGTGCCAGCAGCTTAGCGGGACAAAACACTGAAGCTTTCTTT	CASSLAGQNTEAFF
TRBV10-1	TRBJ2-7	.	.	TGCGCCAGCAGTGAGTCGCGGGACAGATTCTACGAGCAGTACTTC	CASSESRDRFYEQYF
TRBV2	TRBJ2-2	.	.	TGTGCCAGCAGAGGGCAGGGAATCGGGGAGCTGTTTTTT	CASRGQGIGELFF
TRBV11-2	TRBJ1-1	few	.	TGTGCCAGCAGCTTTGGGCAGGTGAACACTGAAGCTTTCTTT	CASSFGQVNTEAFF
TRBV19	TRBJ1-1	.	.	TGTGCCAGTAGTTCCTCAGGGTCGGGCACTGAAGCTTTCTTT	CASSSSGSGTEAFF
TRBV5-4	TRBJ2-5	.	.	TGTGCCAGCAGCGCCCGCACTAGGCAAGAGACCCAGTACTTC	CASSARTRQETQYF